This entry lists 8 T cell receptor beta chains sequenced from one sample in a study of identifying expanded T cells in peripheral blood. TCRdb's copy holds only in-frame clones and misses some; the assay was immunoSEQ multiplex PCR. The sample records around 94,000 clones, around 83% being singletons. Sequenced material: blood. Receptors originate from a person aged 18 to 70 in good health.

The rearrangement uses TRBV27 and TRBJ2-7; 7 bases align to TRBD1. Per the germline V gene, CDR1 is MNHEY and CDR2 is SMNVEV (reference sequence). V trimming: 5 bases; J trimming: 3 bases; junction bases outside the gene matches: 7. The CDR3 runs to 14 residues. The CDR3 sequence: CASSVSTGIYEQYF. Written as DNA, the CDR3 is TGTGCCAGCAGTGTCTCGACAGGGATCTACGAGCAGTACTTC.

This clone was detected a few times. This sequence joins TRBV25-1 and TRBJ1-6; D not certain. Trimming took 2 bases from V and 0 from J, leaving 8 bases between them. This CDR3 is built from 16 residues. Germline V lookup: CDR1 MGHDK, CDR2 SYGVNS. CDR3 region: CASSETRSSYNSPLHF. As DNA, the CDR3 is TGTGCCAGCAGTGAAACCAGGAGCTCCTATAATTCACCCCTCCACTTT.

The rearrangement links TRBV4-1 to TRBJ2-3, with D perhaps TRBD2 (6 bases). V lost 1 base to trimming and J lost 6 bases, with 11 bases between them. From germline, CDR1 is MGHRA and CDR2 YSYEKL. The CDR3 has 14 residues. The CDR3 nucleotides are TGCGCCAGCAGCCAAGTCGGCAGCGGGGATACGCAGTATTTT. It encodes CASSQVGSGDTQYF.

The genes are TRBV9 and TRBJ2-3; 8 positions agree with TRBD1. V was pared by 0 bases and J by 1 base, with 10 bases of the junction left unmatched. Germline V CDR1 and CDR2: SGDLS, YYNGEE. The CDR3 loop spans 18 amino acids. The CDR3 nucleotides are TGTGCCAGCAGCGTAGAGGGCTTGGAGACAGGGGGCACAGATACGCAGTATTTT. Encoded protein: CASSVEGLETGGTDTQYF.

This clone was detected only a few times. J is TRBJ2-2 and V is TRBV30; TRBD2 agrees at 7 bases. V shed 3 bases, J shed 6 bases, and the junction held 10 bases outside the gene matches. Germline V gene lookup returns CDR1 GTSNPN and CDR2 SVGIG (reference sequence). The CDR3 has 15 amino acids. The CDR3 spells CAWRGGFGASGELFF. CDR3 sequence (DNA): TGTGCCTGGAGGGGGGGGTTCGGGGCATCCGGGGAGCTGTTTTTT.

This clone has more than one count but fewer than ten. A read error may produce the germline difference seen at one junction end. This rearrangement joins TRBV2 to TRBJ1-2, with 7 bases identical to TRBD1. This CDR3 has 12 residues. From germline, CDR1 is SNHLY and CDR2 FYNNEI. The chain's CDR3 is CASRGTADSLFF. The CDR3 DNA is TGTGCCAGCCGAGGGACAGCGGATTCTCTCTTCTTC. The full variable domain, completed using reference TRBV2 and TRBJ1-2, is EPEVTQTPSHQVTQMGQEVILRCVPISNHLYFYWYRQILGQKVEFLVSFYNNEISEKSEIFDDQFSVERPDGSNFTLKIRSTKLEDSAMYFCASRGTADSLFFGSGTRLTVV.

The chain joins TRBV5-6 to TRBJ2-7; D not resolved. The CDR3 length is 12 residues. Germline values: CDR1 SGHDT, CDR2 YYEEEE. Deletions cut 1 base from V and 6 bases from J, with 8 bases between. As DNA, the CDR3 is TGTGCCAGCAGCTTGTCCCCATCCGAGCAGTACTTC. It encodes CASSLSPSEQYF.

V usage is TRBV27 and J usage is TRBJ2-1; TRBD2 agrees at 10 bases. This CDR3 is 17 amino acids long. V was pared by 5 bases and J by 5 bases, with 12 bases of the junction left unmatched. Germline V lookup: CDR1 MNHEY, CDR2 SMNVEV (reference sequence). The CDR3 region is CASSPPALAGINNEQFF. CDR3 in DNA: TGTGCCAGCAGTCCCCCCGCACTAGCGGGGATAAACAATGAGCAGTTCTTC.